The 27 T cell receptor beta chains given below trace back to one sample, sequenced in a study of cytomegalovirus exposure and HLA in healthy donors. PCR used 60 Vbeta primers and 13 Jbeta primers. TCRdb keeps only in-frame clones here, not all; method: immunoSEQ multiplex PCR. The sample shows about 130,000 clones, about 79% of them seen only once. The specimen was PBMCs. The receptors were sampled from a man aged 45-65 years in good health and CMV-seronegative.

Here the CDR3 DNA reads TGTGCCAGCAGCAAGGTGGGGGGATATCAGCCCCAGCATTTT. This codes for CASSKVGGYQPQHF. The chain combines TRBV6-5 with TRBJ1-5; possible D gene TRBD1, 5 bases. V was trimmed by 6 bases and J by 5 bases, leaving 14 bases between them. The length of the CDR3 is 14 residues. Germline CDR1 and CDR2: MNHEY and SVGAGI.

The chain carries TRBV29-1 and TRBJ2-1, with 9 bases identical to TRBD1. The V and J ends lost 7 bases and 5 bases, in that order; junction bases with no gene match: 9. Germline CDR1 SQVTM, CDR2 ANQGSEA. The CDR3 is 14 residues long. The CDR3 here is CSAQRGQGNNEQFF. The CDR3, as DNA: TGCAGCGCCCAACGGGGACAGGGAAACAATGAGCAGTTCTTC.

This clone was recorded a few times. CDR3 sequence: CASSSSKTGWEGDNEKLFF. In DNA, the CDR3 is TGTGCCAGCAGCTCGTCCAAGACAGGGTGGGAAGGAGATAATGAAAAACTGTTTTTT. The chain carries TRBV7-9 and TRBJ1-4, with 7 bases lining up with TRBD1. This CDR3 is built from 19 residues. V lost 4 bases, J lost 4 bases, and 18 bases stayed unmatched. CDR1 is SEHNR, CDR2 FQNEAQ, per germline (reference sequence).

V gene TRBV7-9 combines with J gene TRBJ2-7; TRBD1 agrees at 8 bases. Germline-derived CDR1 and CDR2 are SEHNR and FQNEAQ (reference sequence). The CDR3 has 14 amino acids. V gave up 5 bases and J gave up 2 bases; unmatched junction bases: 5. Here the CDR3 reads CASSVGQGPYEQYF. The CDR3 nucleotides read TGTGCCAGCAGCGTCGGACAGGGTCCCTACGAGCAGTACTTC. Full variable domain (missing parts from reference TRBV7-9 and TRBJ2-7): DTGVSQNPRHKITKRGQNVTFRCDPISEHNRLYWYRQTLGQGPEFLTYFQNEAQLEKSRLLSDRFSAERPKGSFSTLEIQRTEQGDSAMYLCASSVGQGPYEQYFGPGTRLTVT.

This chain links TRBV15 with TRBJ1-5; D is possibly TRBD1 (6 bases). Looked up from germline, CDR1 is LNHNV and CDR2 is YYDKDF (reference sequence). The CDR3 spans 17 residues. Trimming removed 5 bases at V and 1 base at J, with 18 bases between. As DNA, the CDR3 is TGTGCCACCAGCCCCATTAGAACAGGGTCGAGCAATCAGCCCCAGCATTTT. The encoded protein is CATSPIRTGSSNQPQHF.

The gene calls are TRBV30 and TRBJ1-3; D gene unclear. This CDR3 spans 13 amino acids. The V gene lost 2 bases and the J gene lost 0 bases, with 5 bases spanning the gap. Germline V CDR1 and CDR2: GTSNPN, SVGIG (reference sequence). CDR3 DNA: TGTGCCTGGAGTTCCTTCTCTGGAAACACCATATATTTT. Translation: CAWSSFSGNTIYF. Variable domain in full (rest from reference TRBV30 and TRBJ1-3): SQTIHQWPATLVQPVGSPLSLECTVEGTSNPNLYWYRQAAGRGLQLLFYSVGIGQISSEVPQNLSASRPQDRQFILSSKKLLLSDSGFYLCAWSSFSGNTIYFGEGSWLTVV.

This clone has just one count. The chain carries TRBV30 and TRBJ1-3, with 7 bases matching TRBD1. There are 16 residues in the CDR3. The junction had 14 bases not matched to a gene; V was cut back by 7 bases and J by 2 bases. Germline V gene sequence: CDR1 GTSNPN, CDR2 SVGIG (reference sequence). The CDR3, as DNA: TGTGCCTTAACAGGGGCCGCGAGCGAGACTGGAAACACCATATATTTT. This codes for CALTGAASETGNTIYF.

This clone showed up just a few times. The J gene is TRBJ1-2, the V gene TRBV6-5; 10 bases line up with TRBD1. This CDR3 has 16 residues. Germline CDR1 is MNHEY and CDR2 is SVGAGI. The ends lost 2 bases at V and 5 bases at J; junction bases unmatched: 8. In DNA form, the CDR3 reads TGTGCCAGCAGTTACCTTCGGACAGGGGGAGGGTATGGCTACACCTTC. It is translated as CASSYLRTGGGYGYTF.

This sequence joins TRBV29-1 and TRBJ2-1, with D possibly TRBD2 on 6 matching bases. V was cut by 4 bases and J by 5 bases, with 15 bases left in between. In germline, CDR1 is SQVTM, CDR2 ANQGSEA. CDR3 size: 14 residues. In nucleotides, the CDR3 is TGCAGCGTTGGAGAACTAGCTTTTGACAATGAGCAGTTCTTC. Translating it yields CSVGELAFDNEQFF.

This CDR3 reads CASLLRAATGELFF. The DNA of the CDR3 is TGTGCCAGCCTTCTCAGGGCGGCGACCGGGGAGCTGTTTTTT. This rearrangement joins TRBV5-6 to TRBJ2-2; D might be TRBD1 (5 bases). With 7 bases removed from V and 5 bases from J, the gap between germline ends came to 15 bases. The CDR3 sequence is 14 residues long. The germline V gene encodes CDR1 SGHDT and CDR2 YYEEEE.

V usage is TRBV6-6 and J usage is TRBJ1-1, with a weak D call TRBD1 (5 bases). This CDR3 spans 13 amino acids. V was pared by 11 bases and J by 4 bases, with 17 bases between. Germline V lookup: CDR1 MNHNY, CDR2 SVGAGI (reference sequence). The CDR3 sequence is CAGDPGYGTEAFF. The CDR3 coding sequence is TGTGCCGGCGACCCAGGGTACGGCACTGAAGCTTTCTTT.

The V and J genes are TRBV29-1 and TRBJ1-1, with D unclear. Germline V gene data show CDR1 as SQVTM and CDR2 as ANQGSEA. The CDR3 totals 11 residues. V gave up 5 bases and J gave up 6 bases, with 10 bases separating them. The CDR3 loop is CSVPLGAEAFF. CDR3 DNA sequence: TGCAGCGTTCCCCTGGGCGCTGAAGCTTTCTTT.

V and J are TRBV11-2 and TRBJ1-2; no clear D. The CDR3 runs 15 residues. CDR1 is SGHAT and CDR2 is FQNNGV in the germline V gene. Trimming took off 1 base at V and 7 bases at J, with 16 bases between the two ends. The CDR3 DNA reads as TGTGCCAGCAGCTTAGGAGATCCTGGAGGGTTTGGCTACACCTTC. As protein: CASSLGDPGGFGYTF.

The genes are TRBV4-2 and TRBJ1-2, with 7 bases identical to TRBD1. Unmatched junction bases numbered 9, after V lost 1 base and J lost 4 bases. Germline assignment: CDR1 LGHNA and CDR2 YNFKEQ. This CDR3 contains 16 residues. The CDR3 here is CASSQATGAQRYGYTF. CDR3 nucleotides: TGTGCCAGCAGCCAAGCTACAGGGGCGCAACGCTATGGCTACACCTTC.

The V gene is TRBV6-6, the J gene TRBJ2-5, with 14 bases aligning to TRBD2. CDR1 is MNHNY, CDR2 SVGAGI, per germline (reference sequence). V lost 0 bases and J lost 3; bases outside the gene matches: 0. This CDR3 has 16 amino acids. The CDR3 nucleotides are TGTGCCAGCAGTTACTCGGGACTAGCGGGGGAAGAGACCCAGTACTTC. It encodes CASSYSGLAGEETQYF.

This clone has just one count. This chain connects TRBV19 to TRBJ2-5; D unclear. V lost 0 bases and J lost 3, with 5 bases in between. Germline V lookup: CDR1 LNHDA, CDR2 SQIVND (reference sequence). The CDR3 has 13 amino acids. CDR3 in amino acids: CASSIDTEETQYF. In DNA form, the CDR3 reads TGTGCCAGTAGTATAGATACTGAAGAGACCCAGTACTTC.

This sequence joins TRBV5-4 and TRBJ2-5; tentatively, D is TRBD1 (6 bases). Germline V lookup: CDR1 SGHNT, CDR2 YYREEE (reference sequence). V dropped 7 bases and J dropped 5 bases, with 15 bases sitting between them. The CDR3 spans 13 residues. The CDR3 reads CASGRQAEETQYF. In DNA, the CDR3 is TGTGCCAGCGGACGACAGGCGGAGGAGACCCAGTACTTC.

About this clone itself: The sample contains more than one DNA sequence encoding this CDR3. V gene TRBV9 combines with J gene TRBJ1-2; 7 bases map to TRBD1. Germline loops: CDR1 SGDLS, CDR2 YYNGEE. With 3 bases clipped from V and 8 bases from J, the junction kept 4 bases outside the gene matches. The CDR3 consists of 12 residues. DNA for the CDR3: TGTGCCAGCAGCGCTACAGGGGTAGGCTACACCTTC. It is translated as CASSATGVGYTF.

The rearrangement joins TRBV2 to TRBJ1-5; tentative D call: TRBD1 (5 bases). Germline CDR1 and CDR2: SNHLY and FYNNEI. Trimming removed 8 bases at V and 0 bases at J, with 11 bases between. This CDR3 is 14 amino acids long. The CDR3 bases are TGTGCCAGCTCGGACATAAATAGCAATCAGCCCCAGCATTTT. Translation gives CASSDINSNQPQHF.

This clone was detected only once. This chain's CDR3 is CASTQDLIYNEQFF. CDR3 bases: TGCGCCAGCACCCAGGACTTGATCTACAATGAGCAGTTCTTC. The chain has TRBV5-1 and TRBJ2-1; possible D gene TRBD2, 5 bases. CDR1 and CDR2 from the germline V gene are SGHRS and YFSETQ. V was clipped by 6 bases and J by 3 bases, with 13 bases between them. This CDR3 spans 14 amino acids.

V gene TRBV6-5 combines with J gene TRBJ2-7; 10 nucleotides align to TRBD1. With 11 bases clipped from V and 4 bases from J, the junction kept 14 bases outside the gene matches. The CDR3 sequence is 15 residues long. Germline values: CDR1 MNHEY, CDR2 SVGAGI. CDR3 sequence reads: CASQGGTGVVYEQYF. CDR3 sequence (DNA): TGTGCCTCCCAGGGCGGGACAGGGGTGGTATACGAGCAGTACTTC.

The CDR3 coding sequence is TGCGCCAGCAGCCAAGATGAGGGTCCTTACCGAAAACTGTTTTTT. This gives the protein CASSQDEGPYRKLFF. This sequence joins TRBV4-3 and TRBJ1-4; D is unresolved. With 0 bases removed from V and 10 bases from J, the gap between germline ends came to 15 bases. The CDR3 spans 15 residues. From germline, CDR1 is LGHNA and CDR2 YSLEER.

The J gene is TRBJ1-6, the V gene TRBV6-6; D not resolved. V lost 5 bases, J lost 10 bases, and 18 bases lay in between. From germline, CDR1 is MNHNY and CDR2 SVGAGI (reference sequence). There are 15 residues in the CDR3. In DNA, the CDR3 is TGTGCCAGCAGTGGGGAGTGGGGTCAAGCCTCACCCCTCCACTTT. As protein: CASSGEWGQASPLHF.

The genes are TRBV6-1 and TRBJ1-2; D perhaps matches TRBD1 (5 bases). Trimming took 2 bases from V and 8 from J, leaving 18 bases between them. Germline assignment: CDR1 MNHNS and CDR2 SASEGT. This CDR3 spans 15 amino acids. In nucleotides, the CDR3 is TGTGCCAGCAGTGAAAGCCATATAGGAGGGGTAGGCTACACCTTC. It is translated as CASSESHIGGVGYTF.

The gene calls are TRBV10-3 and TRBJ2-1; perhaps TRBD2 as D (6 bases). Between the trimmed V and J ends, which lost 4 bases and 2 bases, there was a span of 9 bases. Germline values: CDR1 ENHRY, CDR2 SYGVKD. The CDR3 loop spans 14 amino acids. CDR3 residues: CAISAGETYNEQFF. For the CDR3, the DNA is TGTGCCATCAGTGCGGGAGAGACCTACAATGAGCAGTTCTTC.

This rearrangement joins TRBV19 to TRBJ2-3, with 7 positions matching TRBD1. The germline CDR1 and CDR2 sequences are LNHDA and SQIVND (reference sequence). The CDR3 runs to 15 residues. The J segment lost 2 bases and the V segment lost 1 base, leaving 3 bases of the junction unmatched. The CDR3 is CASSIGDSNTDTQYF. CDR3 nucleotides: TGTGCCAGTAGTATAGGGGACAGTAACACAGATACGCAGTATTTT.

This rearrangement joins TRBV15 to TRBJ1-5; 10 bases align to TRBD1. The length of the CDR3 is 15 residues. After removal of 4 bases from V and 4 bases from J, the junction contained 4 bases not matched to a gene. CDR1 is LNHNV, CDR2 YYDKDF, per germline (reference sequence). The chain's CDR3 is CATSKGTGVNQPQHF. CDR3 nucleotide sequence: TGTGCCACCAGCAAGGGGACAGGGGTTAATCAGCCCCAGCATTTT.